This T cell receptor (beta chain) stems from a study of graft-versus-host responses after intestinal transplantation. As to this clone: Its antigen is currently unknown.

The assay was immunoSEQ multiplex PCR, and TCRdb's table has in-frame clones only and misses some. The table lists more than 90,000 clones, around nine tenths of them singletons. The V and J ends lost 8 bases and 8 bases, in that order; junction bases with no gene match: 14. From germline, CDR1 is SNHLY and CDR2 FYNNEI. The CDR3 contains 15 residues. Sample: unstimulated CD4+ T cells sorted from spleen or lymph node cells, taken before transplant. The chain joins TRBV2 to TRBJ2-1, with TRBD2 identical over 8 bases. The receptor's source is a human donor who was the organ donor for an intestinal transplant. Here the CDR3 DNA reads TGTGCCAGCCGCAGGACTAGCAAAGACTGGGATGAGCAGTTCTTC. This translates into CASRRTSKDWDEQFF. The whole variable domain, remainder taken from reference TRBV2 and TRBJ2-1, is EPEVTQTPSHQVTQMGQEVILRCVPISNHLYFYWYRQILGQKVEFLVSFYNNEISEKSEIFDDQFSVERPDGSNFTLKIRSTKLEDSAMYFCASRRTSKDWDEQFFGPGTRLTVL.